These 10 T cell receptor beta chains came from one sample sequenced in a study of blood T cell repertoires in COVID-19. The table came from immunoSEQ multiplex PCR; TCRdb's copy has only in-frame clones and leaves some out. This table holds about 12,000 clones, about nine tenths found once. Sequencing was done on a sample of peripheral blood. Receptors were obtained from a human donor in a cohort sampled during active COVID-19.

CDR3 loop: CASSRPGVVTEAFF. The CDR3 DNA reads as TGTGCCAGCAGTCGACCAGGGGTCGTGACTGAAGCTTTCTTT. J is TRBJ1-1 and V is TRBV7-8, with a tentative D call TRBD1 (6 bases). V was trimmed by 6 bases and J by 5 bases, leaving 16 bases between them. CDR3 length: 14 residues. Germline CDR1 is SGHVS and CDR2 is FQNEAQ.

The chain couples TRBV24-1 to TRBJ2-1; 13 nucleotides match TRBD2. V shed 7 bases and J 3 bases; nucleotides not matched to a gene: 8. The germline CDR1 and CDR2 sequences are KGHDR and SFDVKD. This CDR3 spans 17 amino acids. CDR3 coding DNA: TGTGCCACCAGCGACCCCGGGACTAGCGGGATCTACAATGAGCAGTTCTTC. This encodes CATSDPGTSGIYNEQFF.

J is TRBJ1-2 and V is TRBV28, with 10 bases that match TRBD1. This CDR3 has 16 residues. The germline gives CDR1 MDHEN, CDR2 SYDVKM. Trimming removed 5 bases from V and 5 bases from J; junction bases left unmatched: 11. The CDR3 coding sequence is TGTGCCAGCAGTCCCTCTAGGACAGGGGGGAGTTATGGCTACACCTTC. Protein sequence: CASSPSRTGGSYGYTF.

The chain carries TRBV7-8 and TRBJ2-2; D is ambiguous. From germline, CDR1 is SGHVS and CDR2 FQNEAQ. The CDR3 spans 13 residues. V gave up 7 bases and J gave up 1 base, with 7 bases separating them. The CDR3 sequence is CASNRQNTGELFF. Here the CDR3 DNA reads TGTGCCAGCAACCGACAGAACACCGGGGAGCTGTTTTTT.

The chain recombines TRBV2 with TRBJ2-3; TRBD1 agrees at 10 bases. CDR3 length: 16 amino acids. J lost 3 bases, V lost 7 bases, and 10 bases had no gene match. The germline V gene has CDR1 SNHLY and CDR2 FYNNEI. CDR3 sequence reads: CASTPPTGGATDTQYF. Written as DNA, the CDR3 is TGTGCCAGCACCCCACCGACAGGGGGCGCGACAGATACGCAGTATTTT.

The J gene is TRBJ1-4, the V gene TRBV15, with D perhaps matching TRBD1 (6 bases). The germline V gene encodes CDR1 LNHNV and CDR2 YYDKDF (reference sequence). This CDR3 is 14 amino acids long. V was shortened by 4 bases and J by 5 bases, with 11 bases between the two germline ends. CDR3: CATSTTGQNEKLFF. In DNA form, the CDR3 reads TGTGCCACCAGCACGACAGGTCAAAATGAAAAACTGTTTTTT.

The V gene is TRBV29-1, the J gene TRBJ2-3; 8 bases are a match to TRBD2. V lost 3 bases, J lost 2 bases, and 4 bases stayed unmatched. Germline V gives CDR1 SQVTM, CDR2 ANQGSEA. The CDR3 has 14 amino acids. CDR3 sequence: CSVERGRNTDTQYF. CDR3 in DNA: TGCAGCGTTGAGCGCGGGAGGAACACAGATACGCAGTATTTT.

This clone was observed once. The chain recombines TRBV2 with TRBJ2-5; 9 nucleotides align to TRBD1. The CDR3 spans 16 residues. Germline V gene sequence: CDR1 SNHLY, CDR2 FYNNEI. V dropped 6 bases and J dropped 4; count of bases not matched to a gene: 12. The CDR3 DNA is TGTGCCAGCAGCGACCCTCGGGACAGGGAGGGAGAGACCCAGTACTTC. This translates into CASSDPRDREGETQYF. Together with reference TRBV2 and TRBJ2-5, the CDR3 gives the full variable domain: EPEVTQTPSHQVTQMGQEVILRCVPISNHLYFYWYRQILGQKVEFLVSFYNNEISEKSEIFDDQFSVERPDGSNFTLKIRSTKLEDSAMYFCASSDPRDREGETQYFGPGTRLLVL.

V usage is TRBV7-9 and J usage is TRBJ2-7; 10 positions agree with TRBD1. The CDR3 is 16 amino acids. Germline loops: CDR1 SEHNR, CDR2 FQNEAQ (reference sequence). V gave up 5 bases and J gave up 6 bases; unmatched junction bases: 13. CDR3 in amino acids: CASSAPAGTGASEQYF. DNA of the CDR3: TGTGCCAGCAGCGCCCCAGCCGGGACAGGGGCGTCCGAGCAGTACTTC.

The chain has TRBV19 and TRBJ1-5; D is ambiguous. The germline CDR1 and CDR2 sequences are LNHDA and SQIVND (reference sequence). This CDR3 region has 15 residues. V lost 4 bases to trimming and J lost 4 bases, with 14 bases between them. The CDR3 DNA is TGTGCCAGTAGTACAAAGCGGACGGTAAATCAGCCCCAGCATTTT. Encoded protein: CASSTKRTVNQPQHF. Variable domain in full (rest from reference TRBV19 and TRBJ1-5): DGGITQSPKYLFRKEGQNVTLSCEQNLNHDAMYWYRQDPGQGLRLIYYSQIVNDFQKGDIAEGYSVSREKKESFPLTVTSAQKNPTAFYLCASSTKRTVNQPQHFGDGTRLSIL.